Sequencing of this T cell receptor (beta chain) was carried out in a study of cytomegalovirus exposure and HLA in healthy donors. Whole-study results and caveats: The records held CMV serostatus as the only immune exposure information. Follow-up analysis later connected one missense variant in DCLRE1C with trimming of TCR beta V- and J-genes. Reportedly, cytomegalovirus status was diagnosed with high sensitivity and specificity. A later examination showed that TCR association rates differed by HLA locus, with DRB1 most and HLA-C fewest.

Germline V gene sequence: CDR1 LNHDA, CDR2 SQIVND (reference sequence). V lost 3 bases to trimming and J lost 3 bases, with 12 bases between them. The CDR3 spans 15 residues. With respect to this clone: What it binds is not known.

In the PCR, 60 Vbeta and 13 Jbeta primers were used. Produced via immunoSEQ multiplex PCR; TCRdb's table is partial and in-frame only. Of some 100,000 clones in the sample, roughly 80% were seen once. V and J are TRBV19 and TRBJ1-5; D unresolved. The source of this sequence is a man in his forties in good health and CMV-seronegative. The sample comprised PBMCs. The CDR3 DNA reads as TGTGCCAGTAGTATTGAGGGTGAGAACAATCAGCCCCAGCATTTT. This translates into CASSIEGENNQPQHF. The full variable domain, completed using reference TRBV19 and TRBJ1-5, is DGGITQSPKYLFRKEGQNVTLSCEQNLNHDAMYWYRQDPGQGLRLIYYSQIVNDFQKGDIAEGYSVSREKKESFPLTVTSAQKNPTAFYLCASSIEGENNQPQHFGDGTRLSIL.